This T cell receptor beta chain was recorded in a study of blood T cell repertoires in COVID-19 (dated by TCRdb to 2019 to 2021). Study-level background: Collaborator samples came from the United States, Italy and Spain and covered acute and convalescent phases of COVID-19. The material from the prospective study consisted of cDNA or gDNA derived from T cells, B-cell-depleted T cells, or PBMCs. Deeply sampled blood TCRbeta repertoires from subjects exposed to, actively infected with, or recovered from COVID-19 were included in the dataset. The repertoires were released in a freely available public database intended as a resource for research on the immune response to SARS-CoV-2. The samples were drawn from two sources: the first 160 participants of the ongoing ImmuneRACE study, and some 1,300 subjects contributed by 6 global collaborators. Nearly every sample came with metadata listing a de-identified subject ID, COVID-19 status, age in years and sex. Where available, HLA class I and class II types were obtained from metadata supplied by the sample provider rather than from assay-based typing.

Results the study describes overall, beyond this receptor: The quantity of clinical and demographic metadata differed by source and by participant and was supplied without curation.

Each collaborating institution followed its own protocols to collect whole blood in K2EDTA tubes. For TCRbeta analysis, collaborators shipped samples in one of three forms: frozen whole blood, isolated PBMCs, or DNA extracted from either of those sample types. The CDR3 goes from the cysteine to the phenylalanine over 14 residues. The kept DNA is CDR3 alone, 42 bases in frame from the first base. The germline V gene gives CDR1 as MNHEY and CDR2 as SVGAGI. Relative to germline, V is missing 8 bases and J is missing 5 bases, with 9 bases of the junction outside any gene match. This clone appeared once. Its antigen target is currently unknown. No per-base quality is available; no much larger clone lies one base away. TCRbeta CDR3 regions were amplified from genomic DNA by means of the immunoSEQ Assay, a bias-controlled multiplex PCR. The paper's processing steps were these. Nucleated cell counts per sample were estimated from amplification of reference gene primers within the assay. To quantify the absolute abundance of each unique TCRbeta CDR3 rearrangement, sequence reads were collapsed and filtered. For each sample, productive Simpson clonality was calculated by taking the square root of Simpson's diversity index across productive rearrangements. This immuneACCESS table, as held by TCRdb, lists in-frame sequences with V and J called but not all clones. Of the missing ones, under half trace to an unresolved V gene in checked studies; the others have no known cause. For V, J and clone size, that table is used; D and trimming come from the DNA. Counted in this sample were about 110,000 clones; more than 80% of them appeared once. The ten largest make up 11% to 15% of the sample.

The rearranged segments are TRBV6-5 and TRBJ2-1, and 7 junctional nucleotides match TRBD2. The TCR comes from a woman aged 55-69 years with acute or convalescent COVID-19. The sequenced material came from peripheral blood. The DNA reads TGTGCCAGCCATCCCGGGGGGAGAAACAATGAGCAGTTCTTC. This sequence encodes CASHPGGRNNEQFF.